Listed below are T cell receptor beta chains from one sample, sequenced in a study of response to subunit inactivated influenza vaccine. TCRdb reanalysed the RT-PCR reads using MiXCR and keeps one entry per CDR3 protein. The sample includes approximately 230,000 distinct CDR3 sequences, 9% to 15% of them seen just once. Specimen: non-naive T cells sorted from PBMCs, collected 14 to 15 days before vaccination. All receptors derive from a middle-aged man who received an inactivated influenza vaccine. Each CDR3 is given with its conserved first and last residue. Each record gives: D gene, clone size, J gene, V gene, CDR3 DNA, CDR3 protein. A D gene is named only where the DNA matches it firmly. Size values are once, few and many counts, or a class for expanded clones, and some rows have none.

D: NA
size: few
J: TRBJ1-5
V: TRBV4-1
DNA: TGCGCCAGCAGCCAAGGCTATAGAAGGGGTCGTCAGCCCCAGCATTTT
CDR3: CASSQGYRRGRQPQHF

D: TRBD2
size: few
J: TRBJ2-7
V: TRBV9
DNA: TGTGCCAGCAGCGTAGACCCTAGCGGGAGGCTAAGCGAGCAGTACTTC
CDR3: CASSVDPSGRLSEQYF

D: NA
size: few
J: TRBJ2-5
V: TRBV11-2
DNA: TGTGCCAGCAGCTTAGAACGGGTCGCGTTAGAGACCCAGTACTTC
CDR3: CASSLERVALETQYF

D: TRBD1
size: NA
J: TRBJ1-6
V: TRBV6-6
DNA: TGTGCCAGCAGGTCGGACAGGGGACCCCTCCACTTT
CDR3: CASRSDRGPLHF

D: NA
size: NA
J: TRBJ1-2
V: TRBV28
DNA: TGTGCCACCGGGAAAAGACAGACGTGGGGCTACACCTTC
CDR3: CATGKRQTWGYTF

D: TRBD2
size: few
J: TRBJ2-1
V: TRBV24-1
DNA: TGTGCCACCAGTGATGCCGGGAGGGGGGATGAGCAGTTCTTC
CDR3: CATSDAGRGDEQFF

D: NA
size: many
J: TRBJ1-4
V: TRBV7-2
DNA: TGTGCCAGCAGCCCCAGAGACAGGATTGAAAAACTGTTTTTT
CDR3: CASSPRDRIEKLFF

D: NA
size: few
J: TRBJ2-1
V: TRBV12-3/TRBV12-4
DNA: TGTGCCAGCACCCCCACCACGTCCTACAATGAGCAGTTCTTC
CDR3: CASTPTTSYNEQFF

D: TRBD2
size: many
J: TRBJ2-3
V: TRBV20-1
DNA: TGCAGTGCTCCTAAGAGCGGGATGAATACGCAGTATTTT
CDR3: CSAPKSGMNTQYF

D: TRBD1
size: NA
J: TRBJ1-2
V: TRBV15
DNA: TGTGCCACCAGCAGAGAGGGGAACAGGCAGGGGGCACTCTATGGCTACACCTTC
CDR3: CATSREGNRQGALYGYTF

D: NA
size: many
J: TRBJ2-7
V: TRBV7-9
DNA: TGTGCCAGCGGTCGTGAGGTCTACTACGAGCAGTACTTC
CDR3: CASGREVYYEQYF

D: TRBD1
size: NA
J: TRBJ1-4
V: TRBV4-3
DNA: TGCGCCAGCAGCCAAACCGGGACAGGGTCTCGAAAACTGTTTTTT
CDR3: CASSQTGTGSRKLFF

D: NA
size: few
J: TRBJ1-1
V: TRBV16
DNA: TGTGCCAGCAGCCAATCTAGCGGGAACACTGAAGCTTTCTTT
CDR3: CASSQSSGNTEAFF

D: TRBD2
size: many
J: TRBJ2-1
V: TRBV5-4
DNA: TGTGCCAGCAGTTCTGGACTAGCGGGAGGGAATGAGCAGTTCTTC
CDR3: CASSSGLAGGNEQFF

D: TRBD1
size: NA
J: TRBJ1-2
V: TRBV18
DNA: TGTGCCAGCTCACCTGGGACAGGGGGCGCGAACTATGGCTACACCTTC
CDR3: CASSPGTGGANYGYTF

D: NA
size: many
J: TRBJ2-5
V: TRBV12-1
DNA: TGTGCCAGCAGCTTTGACCATAGACAGTCACAAGAGACCCAGTACTTC
CDR3: CASSFDHRQSQETQYF

D: NA
size: NA
J: TRBJ2-1
V: TRBV10-2
DNA: TGCGCCAGCAGTGAGGGGCTCTACAATGAGCAGTTCTTC
CDR3: CASSEGLYNEQFF

D: TRBD2
size: NA
J: TRBJ2-7
V: TRBV2
DNA: TGTGCCAGCAGTGAAGCGATTAAGGGACTAGCGGACTCCTACGAGCAGTACTTC
CDR3: CASSEAIKGLADSYEQYF

D: NA
size: many
J: TRBJ2-3
V: TRBV10-3
DNA: TGTGCCATCAGTGATGGTTTGAGCCACCACACAGATACGCAGTATTTT
CDR3: CAISDGLSHHTDTQYF

D: NA
size: NA
J: TRBJ1-6
V: TRBV5-1
DNA: TGCGCCAGCAGCGTCTGGACAGTGGGGGATTCACCCCTCCACTTT
CDR3: CASSVWTVGDSPLHF

D: TRBD2
size: once
J: TRBJ2-5
V: TRBV6-1
DNA: TGTGCCAGCAGAGAGCGGGAGTTCCGGGAGACCCAGTACTTC
CDR3: CASREREFRETQYF

D: TRBD1
size: NA
J: TRBJ1-5
V: TRBV9
DNA: TGTGCCAGCAGCCCAGGGGGGGGCCCTCAGCCCCAGCATTTT
CDR3: CASSPGGGPQPQHF

D: TRBD1
size: NA
J: TRBJ1-6
V: TRBV20-1
DNA: TGCAGTGCTAGTAAGCCGGGACAGCTTAATTCACCCCTCCACTTT
CDR3: CSASKPGQLNSPLHF

D: NA
size: NA
J: TRBJ1-3
V: TRBV29-1
DNA: TGCAGCGTTCAAGTGATCCCTGGAAACACCATATATTTT
CDR3: CSVQVIPGNTIYF

D: TRBD2
size: few
J: TRBJ2-5
V: TRBV7-6
DNA: TGTGCCAGCAACCCCATAGCGGGAGGAGGGGAGACCCAGTACTTC
CDR3: CASNPIAGGGETQYF

D: NA
size: NA
J: TRBJ1-6
V: TRBV7-9
DNA: TGTGCCAGCAGCCCCGAAAATTCACCCCTCCACTTT
CDR3: CASSPENSPLHF

D: NA
size: many
J: TRBJ1-2
V: TRBV5-4
DNA: TGTGCCAGCAGCTTAGAGGACGGACATGGCTACACCTTC
CDR3: CASSLEDGHGYTF

D: NA
size: many
J: TRBJ2-3
V: TRBV2
DNA: TGTGCCAGCAGTGAAATACTACTGGGAGATACGCAGTATTTT
CDR3: CASSEILLGDTQYF

D: TRBD1
size: NA
J: TRBJ1-3
V: TRBV6-6
DNA: TGTGCCACTGGACAGGGACCTGGAAACACCATATATTTT
CDR3: CATGQGPGNTIYF

D: NA
size: NA
J: TRBJ1-6
V: TRBV4-3
DNA: TGCGCCAGCAGCCAAGATAACGTCCCCGAATCACCCCTCCACTTT
CDR3: CASSQDNVPESPLHF

D: NA
size: NA
J: TRBJ2-3
V: TRBV20-1
DNA: TGCAGTGCTAGTTCGGACCGACGGGCCACAGATACGCAGTATTTT
CDR3: CSASSDRRATDTQYF

D: NA
size: NA
J: TRBJ2-5
V: TRBV20-1
DNA: TGCAGTGCTAGAGATCAGTCGGGTCGAGAGACCCAGTACTTC
CDR3: CSARDQSGRETQYF

D: TRBD2
size: NA
J: TRBJ2-1
V: TRBV12-3/TRBV12-4
DNA: TGTGCCAGCAGTTTAGAGACACTAGCGGGGGGCAATGAGCAGTTCTTC
CDR3: CASSLETLAGGNEQFF

D: TRBD2
size: few
J: TRBJ2-3
V: TRBV9
DNA: TGTGCCAGCAGCGTAGAGTTAGCGGGGGGTCAGTATTTT
CDR3: CASSVELAGGQYF

D: TRBD2
size: few
J: TRBJ2-2
V: TRBV7-6
DNA: TGTGCCAGCAGAATGCTAGCGGAAAAGACCGGGGAGCTGTTTTTT
CDR3: CASRMLAEKTGELFF

D: NA
size: many
J: TRBJ2-2
V: TRBV12-3/TRBV12-4
DNA: TGTGCCAGCAGAGAGGGCACCGGGGAGCTGTTTTTT
CDR3: CASREGTGELFF

D: NA
size: NA
J: TRBJ1-1
V: TRBV6-1
DNA: TGTGCCAGCAGGCGCGGGGCTCCCTCACCGAACACTGAAGCTTTCTTT
CDR3: CASRRGAPSPNTEAFF

D: NA
size: few
J: TRBJ2-5
V: TRBV5-1
DNA: TGCGCCAGCAGCTCGGGGGTACGGGAGACCCAGTACTTC
CDR3: CASSSGVRETQYF

D: NA
size: few
J: TRBJ2-3
V: TRBV7-9
DNA: TGTGCCAGCAGCTTAGATATGGGGTTCACAGATACGCAGTATTTT
CDR3: CASSLDMGFTDTQYF